The clone carrying this TCR beta chain was detected only once. Per the original data handling: Reference gene primer amplification gave estimated nucleated cell counts. Sequencing was performed with immunoSEQ multiplex PCR; in TCRdb, only in-frame clones are kept and a portion is missing. The V and J calls and the clone size are those of that table, but D and trimming were determined from the DNA. Here the sample spans tens of thousands of clones, about four fifths being singletons. V lost 3 bases and J lost 2; bases outside the gene matches: 3. Germline lookup yields CDR1 KGHDR and CDR2 SFDVKD. The CDR3 totals 16 residues. This specimen comes from a study of blood T cell repertoires in COVID-19.

The material sequenced was peripheral blood. V is TRBV24-1 and J is TRBJ2-3, with 11 bases identical to TRBD2. The receptor was derived from a woman of 80 years or more with acute or convalescent COVID-19. This CDR3 reads CATSDPTSGTTDTQYF. The CDR3 nucleotides read TGTGCCACCAGTGATCCGACTAGCGGGACCACAGATACGCAGTATTTT.